The T cell receptor beta chain described here comes from a study of a mutant IDH1 vaccine in newly diagnosed glioma. Study at large: Vaccinations, eight in total, occurred in weeks 1, 3, 5, 7, 11, 15, 19, 23. Every participant had undergone radiotherapy, temozolomide, or both before, and most underwent both.

As regards this clone: What it binds is not known.

Time point described: week 11, during vaccination. Each dose delivered 300 ug of mutant IDH1 20-mer peptide subcutaneously with imiquimod. Donors' newly diagnosed IDH1-mutant WHO grade 3 or 4 astrocytomas lacked nuclear ATRX. Some clones are missing from TCRdb's copy, which holds only in-frame ones; the method was immunoSEQ multiplex PCR. The sample records roughly 61,000 clones, around 80% being singletons. V lost 4 bases and J 1 base, leaving 10 bases between the germline ends. CDR3 length: 14 residues. Germline CDR1 reads SNHLY; CDR2 reads FYNNEI. This TCR derives from a man between 50 and 59 years old with glioma. This chain uses TRBV2 with TRBJ1-2; perhaps TRBD1 as D (5 bases). The sample here was PBMCs, taken from a glioma patient whose treatment included an IDH1 peptide vaccine. The CDR3 DNA sequence: TGTGCCAGCAGTGGGGGTAGGGGTAACTATGGCTACACCTTC. It specifies CASSGGRGNYGYTF.